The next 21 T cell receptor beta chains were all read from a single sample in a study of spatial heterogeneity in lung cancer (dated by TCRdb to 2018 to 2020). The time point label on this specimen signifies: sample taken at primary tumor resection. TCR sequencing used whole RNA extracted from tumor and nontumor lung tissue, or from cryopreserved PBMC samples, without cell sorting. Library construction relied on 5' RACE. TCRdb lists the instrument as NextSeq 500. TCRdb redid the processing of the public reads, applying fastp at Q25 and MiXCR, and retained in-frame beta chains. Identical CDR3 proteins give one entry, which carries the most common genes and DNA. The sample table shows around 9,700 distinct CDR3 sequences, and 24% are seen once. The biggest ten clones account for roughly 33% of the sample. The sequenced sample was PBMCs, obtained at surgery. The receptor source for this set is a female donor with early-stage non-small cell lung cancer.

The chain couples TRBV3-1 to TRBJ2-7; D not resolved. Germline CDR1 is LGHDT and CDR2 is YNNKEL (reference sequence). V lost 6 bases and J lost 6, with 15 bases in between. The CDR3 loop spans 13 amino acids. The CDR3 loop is CASSRSAPGEQYF. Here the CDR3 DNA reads TGTGCCAGCAGTCGTTCTGCCCCGGGCGAGCAGTACTTC.

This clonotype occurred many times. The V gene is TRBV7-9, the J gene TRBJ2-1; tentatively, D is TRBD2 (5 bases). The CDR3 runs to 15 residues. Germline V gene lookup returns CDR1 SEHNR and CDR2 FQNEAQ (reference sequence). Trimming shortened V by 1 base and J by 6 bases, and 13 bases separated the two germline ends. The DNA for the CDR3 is TGTGCCAGCAGCTTAGTGGCGGGCGGCCTCAATGAGCAGTTCTTC. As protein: CASSLVAGGLNEQFF.

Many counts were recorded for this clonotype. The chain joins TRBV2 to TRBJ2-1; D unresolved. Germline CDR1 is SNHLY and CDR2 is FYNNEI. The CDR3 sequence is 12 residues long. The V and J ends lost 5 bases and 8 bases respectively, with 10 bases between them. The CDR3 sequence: CASSYSPDEQFF. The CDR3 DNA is TGTGCCAGCAGTTATTCTCCAGATGAGCAGTTCTTC.

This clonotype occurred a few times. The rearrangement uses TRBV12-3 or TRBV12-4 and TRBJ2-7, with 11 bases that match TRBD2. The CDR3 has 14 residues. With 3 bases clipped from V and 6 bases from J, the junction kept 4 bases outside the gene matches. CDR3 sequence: CASSLRGTSGEQYF. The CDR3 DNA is TGTGCCAGCAGTTTGAGGGGGACTAGCGGCGAGCAGTACTTC.

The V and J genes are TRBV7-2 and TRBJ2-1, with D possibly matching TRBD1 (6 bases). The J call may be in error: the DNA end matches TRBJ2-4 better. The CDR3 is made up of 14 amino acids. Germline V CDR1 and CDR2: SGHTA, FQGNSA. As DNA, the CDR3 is TGTGCCAGCAGCTTATCGCGGACAGCGAACATTCAGTACTTC. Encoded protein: CASSLSRTANIQYF.

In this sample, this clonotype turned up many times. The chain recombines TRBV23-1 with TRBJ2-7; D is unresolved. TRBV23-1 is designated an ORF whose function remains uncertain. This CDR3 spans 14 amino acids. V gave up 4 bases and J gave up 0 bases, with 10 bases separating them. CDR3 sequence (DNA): TGCGCCAGCAGTCGCACGGCGAGCTCCTACGAGCAGTACTTC. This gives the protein CASSRTASSYEQYF.

This CDR3 reads CASNQQGFYGYTF. The CDR3 DNA follows: TGTGCCAGCAACCAGCAGGGGTTCTATGGCTACACCTTC. The rearrangement joins TRBV2 to TRBJ1-2; tentative D call: TRBD1 (6 bases). Germline lookup yields CDR1 SNHLY and CDR2 FYNNEI. CDR3 length equals 13 residues. V was pared by 7 bases and J by 4 bases, with 13 bases between.

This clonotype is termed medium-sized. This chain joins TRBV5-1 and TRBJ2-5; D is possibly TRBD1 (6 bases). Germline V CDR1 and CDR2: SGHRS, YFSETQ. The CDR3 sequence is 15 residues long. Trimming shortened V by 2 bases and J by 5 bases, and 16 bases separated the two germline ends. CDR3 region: CASSFTSDRVETQYF. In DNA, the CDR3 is TGCGCCAGCAGCTTCACCTCGGACAGAGTTGAGACCCAGTACTTC.

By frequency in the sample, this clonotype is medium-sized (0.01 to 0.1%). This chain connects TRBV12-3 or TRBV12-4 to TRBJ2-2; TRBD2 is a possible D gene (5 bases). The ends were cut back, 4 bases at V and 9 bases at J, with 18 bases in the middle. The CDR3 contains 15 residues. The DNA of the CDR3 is TGTGCCAGCAGTTCCCTTCGTCTAGAGGGCCGGGAGCTGTTTTTT. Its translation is CASSSLRLEGRELFF.

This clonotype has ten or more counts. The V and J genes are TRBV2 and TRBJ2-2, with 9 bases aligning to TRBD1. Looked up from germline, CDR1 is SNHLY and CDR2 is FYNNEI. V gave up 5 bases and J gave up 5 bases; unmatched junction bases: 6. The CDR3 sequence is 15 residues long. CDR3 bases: TGTGCCAGCAGTAAACAGGGGGCATCAACCGGGGAGCTGTTTTTT. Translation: CASSKQGASTGELFF.

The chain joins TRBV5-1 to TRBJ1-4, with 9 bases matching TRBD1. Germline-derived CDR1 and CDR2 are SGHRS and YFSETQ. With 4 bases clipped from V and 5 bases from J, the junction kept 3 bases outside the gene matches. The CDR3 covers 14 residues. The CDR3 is CASSPGQGNEKLFF. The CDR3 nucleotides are TGCGCCAGCAGCCCGGGACAGGGCAATGAAAAACTGTTTTTT.

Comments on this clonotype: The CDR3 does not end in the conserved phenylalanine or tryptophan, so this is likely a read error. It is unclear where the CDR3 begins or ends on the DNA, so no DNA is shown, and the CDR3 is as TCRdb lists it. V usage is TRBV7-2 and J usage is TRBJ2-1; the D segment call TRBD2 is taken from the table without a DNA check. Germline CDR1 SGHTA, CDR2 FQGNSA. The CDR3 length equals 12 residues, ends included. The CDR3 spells CASSLLAGAYQI.

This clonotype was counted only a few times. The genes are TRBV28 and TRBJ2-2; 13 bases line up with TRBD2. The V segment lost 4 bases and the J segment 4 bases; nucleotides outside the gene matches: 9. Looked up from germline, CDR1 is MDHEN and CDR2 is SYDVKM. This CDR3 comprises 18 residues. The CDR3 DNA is TGTGCCAGCAGTTCCTTGACTAGCGGGAGGCGGGGCACCGGGGAGCTGTTTTTT. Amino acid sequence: CASSSLTSGRRGTGELFF.

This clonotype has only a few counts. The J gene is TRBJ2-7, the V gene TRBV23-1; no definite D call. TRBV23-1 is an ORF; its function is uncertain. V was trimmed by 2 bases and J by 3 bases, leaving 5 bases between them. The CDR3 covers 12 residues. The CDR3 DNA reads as TGCGCCAGCAGTCAAACGGGCTACGAGCAGTACTTC. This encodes CASSQTGYEQYF.

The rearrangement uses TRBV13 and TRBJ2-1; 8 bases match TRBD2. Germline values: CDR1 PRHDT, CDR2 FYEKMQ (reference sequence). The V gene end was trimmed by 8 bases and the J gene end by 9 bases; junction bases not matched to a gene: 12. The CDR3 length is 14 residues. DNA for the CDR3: TGTGCCAGCGCCCGACGTTGGCGGGAGGTTGAGCAGTTCTTC. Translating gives CASARRWREVEQFF.

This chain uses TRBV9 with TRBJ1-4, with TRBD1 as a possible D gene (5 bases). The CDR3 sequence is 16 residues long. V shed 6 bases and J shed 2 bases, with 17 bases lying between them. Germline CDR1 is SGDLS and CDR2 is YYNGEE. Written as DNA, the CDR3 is TGTGCCAGCAACACGGGGGAAGGCTATACTAATGAAAAACTGTTTTTT. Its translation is CASNTGEGYTNEKLFF.

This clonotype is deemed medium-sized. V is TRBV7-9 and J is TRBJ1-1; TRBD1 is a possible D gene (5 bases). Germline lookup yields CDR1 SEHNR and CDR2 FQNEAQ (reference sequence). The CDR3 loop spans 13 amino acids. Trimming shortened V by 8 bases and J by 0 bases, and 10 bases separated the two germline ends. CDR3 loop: CASARVLNTEAFF. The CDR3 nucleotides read TGTGCCAGCGCCAGGGTTCTGAACACTGAAGCTTTCTTT. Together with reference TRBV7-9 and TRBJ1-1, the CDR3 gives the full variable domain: DTGVSQNPRHKITKRGQNVTFRCDPISEHNRLYWYRQTLGQGPEFLTYFQNEAQLEKSRLLSDRFSAERPKGSFSTLEIQRTEQGDSAMYLCASARVLNTEAFFGQGTRLTVV.

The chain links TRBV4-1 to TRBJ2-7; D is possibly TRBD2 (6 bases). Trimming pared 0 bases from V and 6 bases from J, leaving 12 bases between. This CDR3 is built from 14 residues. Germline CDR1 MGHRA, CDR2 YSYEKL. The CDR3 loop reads CASSQEGGTGEQYF. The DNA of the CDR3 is TGCGCCAGCAGCCAAGAAGGCGGGACGGGCGAGCAGTACTTC.

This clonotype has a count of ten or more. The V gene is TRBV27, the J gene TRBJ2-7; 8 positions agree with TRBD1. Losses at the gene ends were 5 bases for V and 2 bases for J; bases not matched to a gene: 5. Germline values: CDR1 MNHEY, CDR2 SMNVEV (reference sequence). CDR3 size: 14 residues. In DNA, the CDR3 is TGTGCCAGCAGTCAAGGGACAGGTCCCTACGAGCAGTACTTC. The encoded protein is CASSQGTGPYEQYF.

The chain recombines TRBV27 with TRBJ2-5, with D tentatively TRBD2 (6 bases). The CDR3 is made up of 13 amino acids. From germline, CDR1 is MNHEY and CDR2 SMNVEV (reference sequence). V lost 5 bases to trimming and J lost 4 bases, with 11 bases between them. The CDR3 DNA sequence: TGTGCCAGCAGTCTCCTCGGGGGAGAGACCCAGTACTTC. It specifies CASSLLGGETQYF.

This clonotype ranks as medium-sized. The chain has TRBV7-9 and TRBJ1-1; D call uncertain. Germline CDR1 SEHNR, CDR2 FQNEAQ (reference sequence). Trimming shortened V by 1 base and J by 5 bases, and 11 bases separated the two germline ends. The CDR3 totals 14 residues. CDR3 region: CASSLGGSGTEAFF. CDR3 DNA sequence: TGTGCCAGCAGCTTAGGGGGAAGTGGAACTGAAGCTTTCTTT. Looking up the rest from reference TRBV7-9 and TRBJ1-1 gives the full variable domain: DTGVSQNPRHKITKRGQNVTFRCDPISEHNRLYWYRQTLGQGPEFLTYFQNEAQLEKSRLLSDRFSAERPKGSFSTLEIQRTEQGDSAMYLCASSLGGSGTEAFFGQGTRLTVV.